This T cell receptor (beta chain) was captured in a study of blood T cell repertoires in COVID-19. The CDR3 loop spans 13 amino acids. The germline gives CDR1 LNHDA, CDR2 SQIVND (reference sequence). V was cut by 10 bases and J by 0 bases, with 12 bases left in between. Seattle cases were enrolled at active infection and followed longitudinally. Sequencing was performed with immunoSEQ multiplex PCR; in TCRdb, only in-frame clones are kept and a portion is missing. Altogether fewer than 200,000 clones are present, around four fifths being singletons, with the ten largest covering approximately 8.2%. The specimen sequenced was peripheral blood. This TCR derives from a woman older than 75 with COVID-19, enrolled during active disease. The V and J genes are TRBV19 and TRBJ1-2; D uncertain. The CDR3: CATHQAPNYGYTF. CDR3 in DNA: TGTGCCACCCACCAGGCGCCTAACTATGGCTACACCTTC.